A selection of T cell receptor beta chains follows, all from one sample in a study of preoperative IRX-2 immunotherapy in early breast cancer. Repertoires were generated with immunoSEQ multiplex PCR, while TCRdb's copy carries only in-frame clones and drops some. The table lists about 32,000 clones, under 85% of them singletons. The sample here was lymph node tissue, taken from a patient treated with IRX-2 immunotherapy. The source is a human donor with breast cancer. Each CDR3 is given with its conserved first and last residue. Fields, in order: CDR3 length, clone size, V gene, J gene, D gene, CDR3 DNA, CDR3 protein. The D gene is left open where the match is weak. Expanded clones get a size class; other rows say once, few or many, or leave the size out.

17,-,TRBV28,TRBJ2-1,-,TGTGCCAGCAGCCTAACTAAATGGGGCTGGCCATTGAATGAGCAGTTCTTC,CASSLTKWGWPLNEQFF
15,-,TRBV15,TRBJ2-1,-,TGTGCCACCACCCGGGGGCGGGAGCGATACAATGAGCAGTTCTTC,CATTRGRERYNEQFF
15,-,TRBV5-1,TRBJ2-1,-,TGCGCCAGCAGCATAGACTTTAGCTCCTACAATGAGCAGTTCTTC,CASSIDFSSYNEQFF
18,-,TRBV6-8,TRBJ2-1,TRBD2,TGTGCCAGCAGGCAACCGGTAGCGGGGGGGCCGGGTGCGCATGAGCAGTTCTTC,CASRQPVAGGPGAHEQFF
15,-,TRBV11-3,TRBJ1-4,-,TGTGCCAGCAGCTTCCTCACCTCTCGCCAAGGGAAACTGTTTTTT,CASSFLTSRQGKLFF
18,-,TRBV4-1,TRBJ2-7,TRBD1,TGCGCCAGCAGCACAACGGCCGACAGGGTTAGGCCTGTATACGAGCAGTACTTC,CASSTTADRVRPVYEQYF
15,-,TRBV15,TRBJ2-1,TRBD2,TGTGCCACGGGACCAAGGAGGGACTACTACAATGAGCAGTTCTTC,CATGPRRDYYNEQFF
14,-,TRBV6-8,TRBJ2-5,-,TGTGCCAGCAGCCGGGGGATACTAGGGGAGACCCAGTACTTC,CASSRGILGETQYF
13,-,TRBV29-1,TRBJ1-3,-,TGCAGCGTCGGTATTAATACTGGAAACACCATATATTTT,CSVGINTGNTIYF
13,-,TRBV7-8,TRBJ2-1,-,TGTGCCAGCAGTCAAGTGCAGCGCGGGACGGAGTTCTTC,CASSQVQRGTEFF
15,-,TRBV6-8,TRBJ2-1,-,TGTGCCAGCAGTTACATCCCGATTGGGTTCAATGAGCAGTTCTTC,CASSYIPIGFNEQFF
12,once,TRBV6-8,TRBJ1-2,-,TGTGCCTCGGGCCTGGCGCTTAGTGGCTACACCTTC,CASGLALSGYTF
12,-,TRBV29-1,TRBJ2-1,-,TGCAGCGTTGAAGAATGGGATAATGAGCAGTTCTTC,CSVEEWDNEQFF
16,once,TRBV19,TRBJ1-2,-,TGTGCCAGTAGTCCGCTCCCGGGACAACAGAACTATGGCTACACCTTC,CASSPLPGQQNYGYTF
16,-,TRBV18,TRBJ2-7,-,TGTGCCAGCTGCTCGGAGGGCGGGACTGGAGCCTACGAGCAGTACTTC,CASCSEGGTGAYEQYF
14,-,TRBV14,TRBJ2-3,-,TGTGCCAGCAGCCCCGGGAGCGGGACAGATACGCAGTATTTT,CASSPGSGTDTQYF
16,-,TRBV15,TRBJ1-2,-,TGTGCCACCAGCAGAGACCCAGGAGGGACTAGAATGGGCTACACCTTC,CATSRDPGGTRMGYTF
14,-,TRBV19,TRBJ1-1,-,TGTGCCAGTAGAGTTGGGGGGCCAAACACTGAAGCTTTCTTT,CASRVGGPNTEAFF
16,once,TRBV19,TRBJ1-6,TRBD1,TGTGCCAGTAGTTCCTGGACAGGGGGGAATAATTCACCCCTCCACTTT,CASSSWTGGNNSPLHF
17,-,TRBV5-1,TRBJ2-3,TRBD1,TGCGCCAGCAGCTTAGGCGACAGGGGGCTCTTCACAGATACGCAGTATTTT,CASSLGDRGLFTDTQYF
14,-,TRBV10-3,TRBJ2-1,-,TGTGCCATCAGTGACCCTGCCTTAAACAATGAGCAGTTCTTC,CAISDPALNNEQFF
13,-,TRBV28,TRBJ2-4,TRBD1,TGTGCTACCGGTCGGACAGGATTAAACATTCAGTACTTC,CATGRTGLNIQYF
15,-,TRBV25-1,TRBJ1-5,-,TGTGCCGGAAAAGGGAGGCACGCGGGCAATCAGCCCCAGCATTTT,CAGKGRHAGNQPQHF
13,-,TRBV14,TRBJ1-1,-,TGTGCCAGCAGCCCCGGGGGGGGGACTGAAGCTTTCTTT,CASSPGGGTEAFF
15,-,TRBV7-5,TRBJ2-3,-,TGTGCCAGCAGCTTCGGGGGGGGGCCACAGGATACGCAGTATTTT,CASSFGGGPQDTQYF
16,-,TRBV15,TRBJ2-1,TRBD2,TGTGCCACCAGCAGAACGAAGCGGGAGGGCGGGAATGAGCAGTTCTTC,CATSRTKREGGNEQFF
15,-,TRBV27,TRBJ2-1,TRBD1,TGTGCCAGCAGGCGGGACAGGGCCTCCTACAATGAGCAGTTCTTC,CASRRDRASYNEQFF
16,-,TRBV10-3,TRBJ2-2,-,TGTGCCATCAGTGAGTCATCGGTTCCCTCAGGCGGGGAGCTGTTTTTT,CAISESSVPSGGELFF
15,once,TRBV18,TRBJ2-3,TRBD1,TGTGCCAGCTCACCACGACAGGGAGGCACAGATACGCAGTATTTT,CASSPRQGGTDTQYF
15,once,TRBV19,TRBJ1-3,-,TGTGCCAGTAGTATCTCCGAAGCCACTGGAAACACCATATATTTT,CASSISEATGNTIYF
14,-,TRBV10-3,TRBJ1-2,-,TGTGCCAGCAGTGAGCAGGGTACTAACTATGGCTACACCTTC,CASSEQGTNYGYTF
16,-,TRBV5-1,TRBJ2-3,TRBD2,TGCGCCAGCAGCATCCCTAGCGGGTACGATCCTTATACGCAGTATTTT,CASSIPSGYDPYTQYF
14,-,TRBV28,TRBJ1-4,-,TGTGCCAGCAGATACGGGGCGGTGGGTGAAAAACTGTTTTTT,CASRYGAVGEKLFF
15,-,TRBV1,TRBJ1-2,-,TGCGCCAGCAGCCAAGTCCCTCCGGGGGCGCTTGGCTACACCTTC,CASSQVPPGALGYTF
16,few,TRBV11-3,TRBJ2-3,-,TGTGCCAGCAGCCGCCGACAGCAACCTAGCACAGATACGCAGTATTTT,CASSRRQQPSTDTQYF
15,once,TRBV11-1,TRBJ2-2,-,TGTGCCAGCAGCCCAGTTCCAGCGGGCACCGGGGAGCTGTTTTTT,CASSPVPAGTGELFF
12,few,TRBV12-5,TRBJ2-5,-,TGTGCTAGTGGTTTTGGGAAAGAGACCCAGTACTTC,CASGFGKETQYF
14,few,TRBV6-8,TRBJ2-1,TRBD2,TGTGCCAGCAGCCTAGCGGGGGGCTACAATGAGCAGTTCTTC,CASSLAGGYNEQFF
16,-,TRBV10-2,TRBJ2-5,TRBD2,TGCGCCAGCTCAGGGCTAGCGGGAGTAGAAAGAGAGACCCAGTACTTC,CASSGLAGVERETQYF
14,-,TRBV30,TRBJ2-7,TRBD2,TGTGCCTGGAGGGGGACTAGCGGGAGCTACGAGCAGTACTTC,CAWRGTSGSYEQYF
15,-,TRBV18,TRBJ2-3,-,TGTGCCAGCTCAGCCTACAGGGGGGGCTCGGATACGCAGTATTTT,CASSAYRGGSDTQYF